This T cell receptor beta chain originates from a study of T cell repertoires in cytomegalovirus infection. Trimming pared 9 bases from V and 2 bases from J, leaving 15 bases between. The V gene's germline CDR1 is LNHDA and CDR2 SQIVND (reference sequence). This CDR3 contains 14 residues. Notes on this clonotype: No antigen is known for it.

In TCRdb, the reads were re-called with MiXCR into one record per CDR3 protein. The profile shows hundreds of thousands of distinct CDR3 sequences, roughly a third of them singletons. This chain links TRBV19 with TRBJ2-3; no reliable D call. The sequences come from cultured PBMCs, collected from culture after CMV antigen stimulation. The TCR comes from a human donor in good health (CMV status not recorded). Some clones in this sample may be carry-over from other donors' samples. CDR3: CASNAASFTDTQYF. In nucleotides, the CDR3 is TGTGCCAGCAATGCGGCCAGCTTCACAGATACGCAGTATTTT.